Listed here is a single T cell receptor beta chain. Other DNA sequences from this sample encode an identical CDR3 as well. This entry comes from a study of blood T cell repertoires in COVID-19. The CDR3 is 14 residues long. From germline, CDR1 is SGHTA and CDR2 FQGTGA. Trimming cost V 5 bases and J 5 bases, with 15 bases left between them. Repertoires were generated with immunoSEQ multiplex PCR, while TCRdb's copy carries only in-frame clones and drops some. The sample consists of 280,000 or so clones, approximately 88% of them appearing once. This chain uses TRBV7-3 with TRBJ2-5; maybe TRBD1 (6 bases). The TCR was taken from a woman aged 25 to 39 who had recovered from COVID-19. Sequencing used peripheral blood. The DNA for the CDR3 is TGTGCCAGCAGCCCCACAGGGCTTCAGGAGACCCAGTACTTC. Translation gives CASSPTGLQETQYF.